The clone carrying this T cell receptor beta chain was found a few times. Its antigen is unknown. This record comes from a study of quantifying T cell responses using KT2 cells. Study overall: Reverse transcription used primers in the TCR alpha and beta constant regions.

Overall study findings and caveats: KT2 clone alpha and beta sequence counts scaled linearly with input KT2 cell number. Very high KT2 spike-in numbers caused saturation in KT2 sequence detection.

V shed 1 base and J 4 bases; nucleotides not matched to a gene: 8. Looked up from germline, CDR1 is SGHAT and CDR2 is FQNNGV. The CDR3 spans 16 residues. An oligo carrying a UMI was ligated to the cDNA 3' end. An equimolar mix of RC1.1 and RC1.2 primed the beta chain across TRBC1 and TRBC2. TCRdb fed the UMI-ligation and nested PCR reads into MiXCR, producing one record per CDR3 protein. The repertoire includes approximately 54,000 distinct CDR3 sequences, around a tenth of them detected once, and 8% to 13% sits in the top ten. A range of KT2-to-PBMC ratios was made using fixed PBMC numbers. The TCR originated in a human donor. Source material: PBMCs spiked with cells of the T cell clone KT2. The chain carries TRBV11-2 and TRBJ1-1, with 8 nucleotides matching TRBD1. CDR3 region: CASSLGTGLLGTEAFF. CDR3 sequence (DNA): TGTGCCAGCAGCTTAGGGACAGGGCTATTGGGCACTGAAGCTTTCTTT.